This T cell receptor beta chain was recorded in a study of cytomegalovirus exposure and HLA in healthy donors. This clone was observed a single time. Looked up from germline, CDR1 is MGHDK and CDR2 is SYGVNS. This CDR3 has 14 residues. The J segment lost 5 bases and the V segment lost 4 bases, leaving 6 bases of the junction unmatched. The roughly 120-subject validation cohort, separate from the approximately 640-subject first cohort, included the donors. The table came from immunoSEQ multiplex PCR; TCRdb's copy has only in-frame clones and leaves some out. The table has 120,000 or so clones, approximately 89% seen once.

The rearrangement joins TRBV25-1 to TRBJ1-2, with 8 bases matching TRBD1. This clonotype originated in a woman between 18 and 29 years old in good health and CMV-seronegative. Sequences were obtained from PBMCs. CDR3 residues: CASSGSGGEYGYTF. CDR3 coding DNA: TGTGCCAGCAGTGGGTCAGGGGGCGAATATGGCTACACCTTC.